Listed here are 31 T cell receptor beta chains from one sample, sequenced in a study of blood T cell repertoires in COVID-19. The assay was immunoSEQ multiplex PCR, and TCRdb's table has in-frame clones only and misses some. The sample has under 150,000 clones, roughly 82% seen once. Sequencing was performed on peripheral blood. The receptors were gathered from a woman aged 40 to 50 with acute or convalescent COVID-19.

This clone appeared a few times. The chain employs TRBV7-2 and TRBJ2-1; D might be TRBD1 (6 bases). The V end lost 5 bases, the J end lost 2 bases, and 25 bases lay between the germline ends. There are 19 residues in the CDR3. CDR1 and CDR2 (germline): SGHTA, FQGNSA. CDR3 sequence: CASSRSRGGGFFTYNEQFF. CDR3 coding DNA: TGTGCCAGCAGCCGTTCACGAGGGGGTGGATTCTTTACCTACAATGAGCAGTTCTTC.

The chain links TRBV4-2 to TRBJ1-2, with TRBD1 identical over 9 bases. The V gene end was trimmed by 2 bases and the J gene end by 0 bases; junction bases not matched to a gene: 13. CDR3 length: 19 residues. The germline CDR1 and CDR2 sequences are LGHNA and YNFKEQ. In nucleotides, the CDR3 is TGTGCCAGCAGCCAAATGGGACAGGGCGCCCCACATTCTAACTATGGCTACACCTTC. Encoded protein: CASSQMGQGAPHSNYGYTF.

CDR3 bases: TGTGCCAGCAGCTCGGGGTACAATGAGCAGTTCTTC. Translated, it gives CASSSGYNEQFF. V is TRBV9 and J is TRBJ2-1, with a possible D match to TRBD2 (5 bases). The V end lost 4 bases, the J end lost 4 bases, and 6 bases lay between the germline ends. The CDR3 length is 12 residues. CDR1 and CDR2 from the germline V gene are SGDLS and YYNGEE.

V is TRBV29-1 and J is TRBJ2-1; 8 bases are a match to TRBD2. Germline CDR1 and CDR2: SQVTM and ANQGSEA. V trimming: 4 bases; J trimming: 5 bases; junction bases outside the gene matches: 4. The CDR3 runs 13 residues. CDR3 bases: TGCAGCGTTGGGCGCGGGGGGAACAATGAGCAGTTCTTC. It codes for CSVGRGGNNEQFF.

This clone has just a few counts. The chain joins TRBV11-2 to TRBJ2-7, with D possibly being TRBD1 (7 bases). The germline gives CDR1 SGHAT, CDR2 FQNNGV. CDR3 length: 16 amino acids. V was clipped by 2 bases and J by 2 bases, with 16 bases between them. CDR3 sequence reads: CASSLRRGDRAYEQYF. Written as DNA, the CDR3 is TGTGCCAGCAGCTTAAGGCGCGGGGACAGAGCCTACGAGCAGTACTTC.

This clone occurred once. The chain employs TRBV9 and TRBJ1-4, with 8 positions matching TRBD1. The V gene end was trimmed by 3 bases and the J gene end by 4 bases; junction bases not matched to a gene: 8. The CDR3 has 16 amino acids. Germline V lookup: CDR1 SGDLS, CDR2 YYNGEE. The CDR3 is CASSGGQVWSNEKLFF. CDR3 coding DNA: TGTGCCAGCAGCGGGGGACAGGTCTGGAGTAATGAAAAACTGTTTTTT.

The chain links TRBV19 to TRBJ1-2; a possible D gene is TRBD1 (5 bases). V lost 5 bases, J lost 4 bases, and 17 bases lay in between. The V gene's germline CDR1 is LNHDA and CDR2 SQIVND (reference sequence). The CDR3 runs to 15 residues. The CDR3 nucleotides are TGTGCCAGTAGTGGTACAGGTTTCCAATCCTATGGCTACACCTTC. Translated: CASSGTGFQSYGYTF. Combining the CDR3 with reference TRBV19 and TRBJ1-2 gives the whole variable domain DGGITQSPKYLFRKEGQNVTLSCEQNLNHDAMYWYRQDPGQGLRLIYYSQIVNDFQKGDIAEGYSVSREKKESFPLTVTSAQKNPTAFYLCASSGTGFQSYGYTFGSGTRLTVV.

V is TRBV6-5 and J is TRBJ2-2; TRBD1 might be the D (6 bases). In germline, CDR1 is MNHEY, CDR2 SVGAGI. CDR3 length equals 15 residues. V lost 7 bases and J 0 bases, leaving 12 bases between the germline ends. This CDR3 reads CASTVGGTNTGELFF. DNA for the CDR3: TGTGCCAGCACCGTAGGGGGTACGAACACCGGGGAGCTGTTTTTT.

The gene calls are TRBV6-1 and TRBJ1-6, with D possibly TRBD1 on 6 matching bases. The CDR3 spans 19 residues. Trimming left V 0 bases short and J 0 bases short, with 15 bases between. The germline gives CDR1 MNHNS, CDR2 SASEGT. CDR3 DNA: TGTGCCAGCAGTGAAGCGCTTCTTGGGACATCCTCCTATAATTCACCCCTCCACTTT. This translates into CASSEALLGTSSYNSPLHF.

This chain links TRBV7-9 with TRBJ1-4, with 8 bases fitting TRBD1. Per germline, CDR1 SEHNR and CDR2 FQNEAQ (reference sequence). The CDR3 runs 16 residues. V shed 7 bases and J 0 bases; nucleotides not matched to a gene: 7. The CDR3 nucleotides are TGTGCCAGCACCCCGACAGGGGAGACAACTAATGAAAAACTGTTTTTT. Protein sequence: CASTPTGETTNEKLFF.

The chain carries TRBV5-1 and TRBJ2-5; TRBD1 matches 8 bases. V lost 2 bases to trimming and J lost 2 bases; unmatched junction nucleotides: 8. CDR1 is SGHRS and CDR2 is YFSETQ in the germline V gene. CDR3 length: 16 residues. The CDR3 region has the DNA TGCGCCAGCAGCTTAGAATCTGGACAGGGACAAGAGACCCAGTACTTC. The encoded protein is CASSLESGQGQETQYF.

The V call is TRBV19, the J call TRBJ1-2; D call uncertain. Trimming shortened V by 2 bases and J by 3 bases, and 7 bases separated the two germline ends. The CDR3 has 13 amino acids. The germline gives CDR1 LNHDA, CDR2 SQIVND (reference sequence). The CDR3 DNA follows: TGTGCCAGTAGTATAACTCTGGACTATGGCTACACCTTC. Protein sequence: CASSITLDYGYTF. Together with reference TRBV19 and TRBJ1-2, the CDR3 gives the full variable domain: DGGITQSPKYLFRKEGQNVTLSCEQNLNHDAMYWYRQDPGQGLRLIYYSQIVNDFQKGDIAEGYSVSREKKESFPLTVTSAQKNPTAFYLCASSITLDYGYTFGSGTRLTVV.

In this sample, this clone turned up once. V gene TRBV9 combines with J gene TRBJ2-1, with TRBD2 as a possible D gene (6 bases). Germline V gene data show CDR1 as SGDLS and CDR2 as YYNGEE. This CDR3 is built from 14 residues. With 3 bases removed from V and 8 bases from J, the gap between germline ends came to 15 bases. This chain's CDR3 is CASSGREIQDEQFF. CDR3 DNA sequence: TGTGCCAGCAGCGGCCGGGAGATTCAGGATGAGCAGTTCTTC. Combining the CDR3 with reference TRBV9 and TRBJ2-1 gives the whole variable domain DSGVTQTPKHLITATGQRVTLRCSPRSGDLSVYWYQQSLDQGLQFLIQYYNGEERAKGNILERFSAQQFPDLHSELNLSSLELGDSALYFCASSGREIQDEQFFGPGTRLTVL.

This chain uses TRBV7-2 with TRBJ1-1; no clear D gene. With 4 bases removed from V and 5 bases from J, the gap between germline ends came to 14 bases. Germline-derived CDR1 and CDR2 are SGHTA and FQGNSA. This CDR3 has 14 amino acids. The CDR3 DNA sequence: TGTGCCAGCAGCTCATTTCCGAGGGTGACTGAAGCTTTCTTT. Translating gives CASSSFPRVTEAFF.

This clone was recorded once. The chain has TRBV3-1 (or the pseudogene TRBV3-2) and TRBJ1-4; 7 bases are shared with TRBD1. The CDR3 is 16 residues long. The ends lost 1 base at V and 7 bases at J; junction bases unmatched: 9. CDR1 is LGHDT, CDR2 YNNKEL, per germline (reference sequence). The CDR3 loop is CASSQGSGQRVEKLFF. The CDR3 nucleotides are TGTGCCAGCAGCCAAGGGTCGGGACAGAGGGTTGAAAAACTGTTTTTT.

The chain couples TRBV27 to TRBJ1-5; D is possibly TRBD1 (5 bases). V lost 3 bases, J lost 7 bases, and 16 bases lay in between. This CDR3 contains 15 residues. Germline assignment: CDR1 MNHEY and CDR2 SMNVEV (reference sequence). The CDR3 coding sequence is TGTGCCAGCAGTTTTGGGGCAGGGTCGGCACAGCCCCAGCATTTT. It is translated as CASSFGAGSAQPQHF.

The genes are TRBV30 and TRBJ1-1; D uncertain. Per germline, CDR1 GTSNPN and CDR2 SVGIG (reference sequence). Deletions cut 3 bases from V and 1 base from J, with 6 bases between. The CDR3 consists of 12 residues. For the CDR3, the DNA is TGTGCCTGGAGCTTACAGAACACTGAAGCTTTCTTT. Protein: CAWSLQNTEAFF.

Of note for this clone: At one end the junction does not follow the germline gene, possibly because of a read error. CDR3 in DNA: TGTGCCAGCAGCCGGGTTGCAACTATTGAAAAACTGTTTTTT. The encoded protein is CASSRVATIEKLFF. This chain joins TRBV6-5 and TRBJ1-4; the D is unclear. Germline V gene lookup returns CDR1 MNHEY and CDR2 SVGAGI. The CDR3 is made up of 14 amino acids.

The J gene is TRBJ1-6, the V gene TRBV27; 8 positions agree with TRBD1. CDR1 is MNHEY and CDR2 is SMNVEV in the germline V gene (reference sequence). V lost 3 bases and J lost 11; bases outside the gene matches: 15. The CDR3 consists of 17 residues. The CDR3 nucleotides are TGTGCCAGCAGTTTTTCCGCGGGACAGGAATATAGGACACCCCTCCACTTT. Its translation is CASSFSAGQEYRTPLHF.

This clone has only one observation. The chain uses TRBV2 and TRBJ1-4, with no clear D. This CDR3 is built from 12 residues. The germline gives CDR1 SNHLY, CDR2 FYNNEI. V dropped 3 bases and J dropped 12 bases, with 11 bases sitting between them. CDR3 nucleotide sequence: TGTGCCAGCAGTGATTCCTGGCGGGAACTGTTTTTT. Amino acid sequence: CASSDSWRELFF.

The rearrangement joins TRBV6-6 to TRBJ2-7; 8 nucleotides agree with TRBD2. J lost 3 bases, V lost 7 bases, and 5 bases had no gene match. The CDR3 covers 13 residues. From germline, CDR1 is MNHNY and CDR2 SVGAGI (reference sequence). In nucleotides, the CDR3 is TGTGCCAGCACCCCGGGAGGGGGCTACGAGCAGTACTTC. It specifies CASTPGGGYEQYF.

The V and J genes are TRBV4-3 and TRBJ2-3, with TRBD2 matching over 15 bases. The CDR3 contains 17 residues. The J segment lost 4 bases and the V segment lost 1 base, leaving 3 bases of the junction unmatched. The germline gives CDR1 LGHNA, CDR2 YSLEER. CDR3 protein: CASSQVGLAGGSDTQYF. DNA of the CDR3: TGCGCCAGCAGCCAAGTAGGACTAGCGGGGGGGTCAGATACGCAGTATTTT.

The J gene is TRBJ2-5, the V gene TRBV7-2, with D possibly being TRBD2 (5 bases). Deletions cut 5 bases from V and 1 base from J, with 11 bases between. Germline assignment: CDR1 SGHTA and CDR2 FQGNSA. The CDR3 extends over 14 amino acids. The CDR3 coding sequence is TGTGCCAGCAGCCCGCGGGCCTTCCAAGAGACCCAGTACTTC. Protein: CASSPRAFQETQYF.

The V call is TRBV2, the J call TRBJ2-7; no reliable D call. CDR3 length: 15 amino acids. V was trimmed by 3 bases and J by 2 bases, leaving 14 bases between them. Germline V gene sequence: CDR1 SNHLY, CDR2 FYNNEI. CDR3 nucleotides: TGTGCCAGCAGTGACTTGGCAGGATACACCTACGAGCAGTACTTC. It is translated as CASSDLAGYTYEQYF.

The chain couples TRBV5-6 to TRBJ2-5; 9 bases line up with TRBD1. Germline CDR1 reads SGHDT; CDR2 reads YYEEEE. After removal of 4 bases from V and 1 base from J, the junction contained 5 bases not matched to a gene. The CDR3 is made up of 15 amino acids. The CDR3 DNA sequence: TGTGCCAGCAGCATACCGGGACAGGGCCAAGAGACCCAGTACTTC. Its protein is CASSIPGQGQETQYF.

The chain links TRBV28 to TRBJ2-5, with D unresolved. Trimming cost V 3 bases and J 5 bases, with 4 bases left between them. The CDR3 loop spans 11 amino acids. Looked up from germline, CDR1 is MDHEN and CDR2 is SYDVKM. CDR3: CASSFGETQYF. The CDR3 DNA reads TGTGCCAGCAGTTTCGGGGAGACCCAGTACTTC. Filled out from reference TRBV28 and TRBJ2-5, the complete variable domain reads DVKVTQSSRYLVKRTGEKVFLECVQDMDHENMFWYRQDPGLGLRLIYFSYDVKMKEKGDIPEGYSVSREKKERFSLILESASTNQTSMYLCASSFGETQYFGPGTRLLVL.

The V call is TRBV12-5, the J call TRBJ2-1; D might be TRBD1 (5 bases). The germline V and J ends were trimmed by 6 bases and 5 bases, with 11 bases remaining between them. The CDR3 covers 13 residues. The germline V gene has CDR1 LGHNT and CDR2 FRNRAP. Here the CDR3 DNA reads TGTGCTAGTGGCTCAGACAGCCACAATGAGCAGTTCTTC. This gives the protein CASGSDSHNEQFF. Full variable domain (outside the CDR3, taken from reference TRBV12-5 and TRBJ2-1): DARVTQTPRHKVTEMGQEVTMRCQPILGHNTVFWYRQTMMQGLELLAYFRNRAPLDDSGMPKDRFSAEMPDATLATLKIQPSEPRDSAVYFCASGSDSHNEQFFGPGTRLTVL.

The gene calls are TRBV6-2 or TRBV6-3 and TRBJ1-5, with 9 bases that match TRBD1. V lost 2 bases and J lost 0; bases outside the gene matches: 11. The length of the CDR3 is 19 residues. The germline V gene encodes CDR1 MNHEY and CDR2 SVGEGT. CDR3: CASSYGSTGGRYSNQPQHF. The CDR3 bases are TGTGCCAGCAGTTACGGTAGCACAGGGGGCCGGTATAGCAATCAGCCCCAGCATTTT.

The rearrangement uses TRBV5-1 and TRBJ2-5; 10 positions match TRBD2. Germline V gene sequence: CDR1 SGHRS, CDR2 YFSETQ. The CDR3 loop spans 15 amino acids. Trimming at V came to 0 bases and at J to 3 bases, leaving 2 bases not matched to a gene. In DNA form, the CDR3 reads TGCGCCAGCAGCTTGGTAGCGGGGGGTGAAGAGACCCAGTACTTC. As protein: CASSLVAGGEETQYF. Looking up the rest from reference TRBV5-1 and TRBJ2-5 gives the full variable domain: KAGVTQTPRYLIKTRGQQVTLSCSPISGHRSVSWYQQTPGQGLQFLFEYFSETQRNKGNFPGRFSGRQFSNSRSEMNVSTLELGDSALYLCASSLVAGGEETQYFGPGTRLLVL.

A single count supports this clone. The chain carries TRBV7-9 and TRBJ2-2, with 9 bases that match TRBD2. The junction had 7 bases not matched to a gene; V was cut back by 8 bases and J by 3 bases. This CDR3 is 15 amino acids long. Germline V gives CDR1 SEHNR, CDR2 FQNEAQ (reference sequence). In nucleotides, the CDR3 is TGTGCCAGCGGGCCGAGCGGGGGGTACACCGGGGAGCTGTTTTTT. This sequence encodes CASGPSGGYTGELFF.

The CDR3 sequence: CASSLGTGLYGYTF. The CDR3 coding sequence is TGTGCCAGCAGCTTGGGGACAGGGCTCTATGGCTACACCTTC. The rearrangement links TRBV7-2 to TRBJ1-2; the match to TRBD1 covers 9 bases. The CDR3 length is 14 residues. V gave up 3 bases and J gave up 4 bases; unmatched junction bases: 3. Germline values: CDR1 SGHTA, CDR2 FQGNSA.